Below, 14 T cell receptor beta chains from the same sample are listed, as sequenced in a study of HIV-infected patients and healthy controls. 500 ng RNA was reverse transcribed with alpha and beta constant-region primers. Separate chain-specific third strand synthesis with multiplexing indices produced the alpha and beta libraries. In TCRdb, the 5' RACE reads were re-called with MiXCR into one record per CDR3 protein. The repertoire holds 9,500 to 13,000 distinct CDR3 sequences, with about 5.2% as singletons. The repertoire came from unfractionated whole blood and reflected all unsorted peripheral T cells. This sample comprised blood, obtained before antiretroviral therapy. These receptors all come from an adult with HIV infection.

This clonotype qualifies as medium-sized. V and J are TRBV20-1 and TRBJ2-5; 8 bases are shared with TRBD2. In germline, CDR1 is DFQATT, CDR2 SNEGSKA (reference sequence). The CDR3 runs to 17 residues. The V and J ends lost 0 bases and 5 bases, in that order; junction bases with no gene match: 14. The CDR3 loop is CSARDLVAGTPSETQYF. CDR3 DNA: TGCAGTGCTAGAGATCTTGTAGCGGGGACCCCTTCGGAGACCCAGTACTTC.

The table lists this clonotype with many counts. The gene calls are TRBV5-8 and TRBJ1-5; no clear D. The germline V gene has CDR1 SGHTS and CDR2 YDEGEE. V lost 3 bases and J 0 bases, leaving 7 bases between the germline ends. The CDR3 is 14 amino acids. Here the CDR3 reads CASSSRYSNQPQHF. Written as DNA, the CDR3 is TGTGCCAGCAGCTCGCGTTATAGCAATCAGCCCCAGCATTTT.

In this sample, this clonotype turned up many times. This chain joins TRBV6-4 and TRBJ1-2, with D perhaps matching TRBD1 (5 bases). This CDR3 comprises 15 residues. From germline, CDR1 is MRHNA and CDR2 SNTAGT. V was clipped by 6 bases and J by 5 bases, with 19 bases between them. The CDR3 reads CASSQEGTGTYGYTF. The CDR3 DNA reads TGTGCCAGCAGCCAGGAGGGGACCGGAACTTATGGCTACACCTTC.

The sample holds a few counts of this clonotype. This rearrangement joins TRBV24-1 to TRBJ1-4; D possibly corresponds to TRBD1 (6 bases). V was clipped by 4 bases and J by 12 bases, with 14 bases between them. Germline CDR1 is KGHDR and CDR2 is SFDVKD. The CDR3 spans 13 residues. The CDR3 coding sequence is TGTGCCACCAGTGACCTGGGGGGGCGAGAACTGTTTTTT. It is translated as CATSDLGGRELFF.

By its share, this clonotype is medium-sized. The V and J genes are TRBV5-1 and TRBJ1-1; 7 bases are shared with TRBD1. The CDR3 consists of 14 residues. Germline trimming cut 0 bases from V and 4 bases from J; bases unmatched to any gene: 3. Germline V lookup: CDR1 SGHRS, CDR2 YFSETQ. The CDR3 DNA reads TGCGCCAGCAGCTTGGACCCAGGGGGCACTGAAGCTTTCTTT. As protein: CASSLDPGGTEAFF.

This clonotype was seen ten or more times. The J gene is TRBJ2-7, the V gene TRBV10-3, with 8 bases that match TRBD1. In germline, CDR1 is ENHRY, CDR2 SYGVKD. After removal of 7 bases from V and 2 bases from J, the junction contained 10 bases not matched to a gene. The CDR3 length is 15 residues. CDR3 residues: CAIKLDRGSAYEQYF. CDR3 nucleotides: TGTGCCATCAAACTCGACAGGGGTTCTGCCTACGAGCAGTACTTC.

By frequency in the sample, this clonotype is medium-sized (0.01 to 0.1%). The V and J genes are TRBV7-9 and TRBJ2-5; D gene unclear. Germline V gene data show CDR1 as SEHNR and CDR2 as FQNEAQ (reference sequence). V was clipped by 5 bases and J by 3 bases, with 13 bases between them. This CDR3 has 14 residues. CDR3 sequence (DNA): TGTGCCAGCAGCGTAGGTTGGGCAGAAGAGACCCAGTACTTC. It is translated as CASSVGWAEETQYF.

The table lists this clonotype with many counts. The J gene is TRBJ2-1, the V gene TRBV12-3 or TRBV12-4; the match to TRBD2 covers 10 bases. V dropped 7 bases and J dropped 6; count of bases not matched to a gene: 3. The CDR3 runs 13 residues. The CDR3 loop reads CASKLAGINEQFF. Here the CDR3 DNA reads TGTGCCAGCAAACTAGCGGGGATCAATGAGCAGTTCTTC.

Ten or more counts support this clonotype. This chain uses TRBV1 with TRBJ2-3; the table's D call of TRBD2 was not tested on the DNA. TRBV1 is a pseudogene locus. CDR3 length: 17 residues. CDR3 DNA sequence: TGCACCAGCAGCCAAGTAAGACTAGCGGGAGGGCGGGATACGCAGTATTTT. This codes for CTSSQVRLAGGRDTQYF.

This clonotype came up many times. The gene calls are TRBV20-1 and TRBJ2-2, with 11 bases identical to TRBD2. J gave up 1 base and V 2 bases, and 3 bases lay outside the gene matches. The germline CDR1 and CDR2 sequences are DFQATT and SNEGSKA (reference sequence). The CDR3 has 16 amino acids. The DNA for the CDR3 is TGCAGTGCTAGACCTAGCGGGGGGCGGAACACCGGGGAGCTGTTTTTT. Translating it yields CSARPSGGRNTGELFF.

This clonotype was counted a few times. The chain is built from TRBV5-6 and TRBJ2-1, with TRBD2 matching 10 bases. Unmatched junction bases numbered 4, after V lost 1 base and J lost 0 bases. The CDR3 length is 17 residues. Germline CDR1 is SGHDT and CDR2 is YYEEEE. This CDR3 reads CASSLISGGNSYNEQFF. The CDR3 coding sequence is TGTGCCAGCAGCTTGATTAGCGGGGGGAACTCCTACAATGAGCAGTTCTTC.

By sample share, this clonotype is medium-sized. V usage is TRBV7-9 and J usage is TRBJ1-6; D is unresolved. Germline-derived CDR1 and CDR2 are SEHNR and FQNEAQ (reference sequence). Trimming removed 2 bases from V and 7 bases from J, with 3 bases in between. The CDR3 runs 12 residues. The CDR3 is CASSLSNSPLHF. The CDR3 region has the DNA TGTGCCAGCAGCTTATCAAATTCACCCCTCCACTTT.

The chain is built from TRBV12-3 or TRBV12-4 and TRBJ1-2; D gene ambiguous. V dropped 0 bases and J dropped 2 bases, with 13 bases sitting between them. CDR3 length: 16 residues. The CDR3 loop reads CASSLAMVGKNYGYTF. The CDR3, as DNA: TGTGCCAGCAGTTTAGCCATGGTAGGAAAGAACTATGGCTACACCTTC.

There are many counts of this clonotype. The chain uses TRBV6-5 and TRBJ2-2; D unclear. Trimming removed 2 bases at V and 7 bases at J, with 5 bases between. CDR1 and CDR2 (germline): MNHEY, SVGAGI. CDR3 size: 12 residues. The CDR3 DNA reads as TGTGCCAGCAGTTACGGGGTCGGGGAGCTGTTTTTT. Its translation: CASSYGVGELFF.